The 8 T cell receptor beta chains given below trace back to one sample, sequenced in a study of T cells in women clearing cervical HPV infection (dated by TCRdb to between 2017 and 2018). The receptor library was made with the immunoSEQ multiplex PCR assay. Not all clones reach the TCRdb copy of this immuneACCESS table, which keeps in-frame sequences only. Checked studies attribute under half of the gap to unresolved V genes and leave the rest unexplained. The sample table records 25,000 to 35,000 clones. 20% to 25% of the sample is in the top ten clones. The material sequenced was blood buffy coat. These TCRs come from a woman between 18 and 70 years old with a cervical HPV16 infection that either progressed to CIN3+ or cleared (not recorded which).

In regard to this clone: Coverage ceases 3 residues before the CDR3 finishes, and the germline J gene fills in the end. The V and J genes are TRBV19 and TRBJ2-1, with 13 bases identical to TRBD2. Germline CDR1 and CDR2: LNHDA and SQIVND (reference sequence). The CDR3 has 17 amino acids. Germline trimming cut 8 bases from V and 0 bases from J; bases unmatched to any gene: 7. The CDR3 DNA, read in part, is TGTGCCAGTGCTCCGGGACTAGCGGGGATCTCCTACAATGAG. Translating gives CASAPGLAGISYNE. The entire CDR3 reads CASAPGLAGISYNEQFF.

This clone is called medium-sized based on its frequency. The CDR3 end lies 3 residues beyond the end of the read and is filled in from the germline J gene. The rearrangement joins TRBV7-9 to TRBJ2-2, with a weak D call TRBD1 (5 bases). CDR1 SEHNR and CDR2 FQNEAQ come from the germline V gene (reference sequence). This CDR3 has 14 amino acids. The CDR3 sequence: CASSHNPGFEKLFF. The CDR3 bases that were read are TGTGCCAGCAGTCATAATCCAGGGTTTGAAAAG.

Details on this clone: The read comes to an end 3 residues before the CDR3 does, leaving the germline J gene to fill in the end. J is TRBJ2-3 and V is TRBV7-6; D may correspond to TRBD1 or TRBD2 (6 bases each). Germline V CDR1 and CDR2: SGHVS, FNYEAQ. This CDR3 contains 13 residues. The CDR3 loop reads CASSRRGREPQYF. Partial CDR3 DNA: TGTGCCAGCAGCCGCAGGGGCCGGGAGCCG.

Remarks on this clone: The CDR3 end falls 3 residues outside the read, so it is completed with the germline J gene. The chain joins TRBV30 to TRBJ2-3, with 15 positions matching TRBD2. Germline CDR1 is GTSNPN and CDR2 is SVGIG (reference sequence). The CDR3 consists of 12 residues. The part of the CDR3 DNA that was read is TGTGCCGGACTAGCGGGAGGGGAGACG. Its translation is CAGLAGGET. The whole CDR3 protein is CAGLAGGETQYF.

The CDR3 bases that were read are TGTGCCAGCTCGACTGGGAACACCGGGGAG. Protein: CASSTGNTGE. The full-length CDR3 reads as CASSTGNTGELFF. This rearrangement joins TRBV18 to TRBJ2-2; D is ambiguous. Sequencing ends 3 residues short of the CDR3 end; the germline J gene provides the rest. Trimming removed 6 bases from V and 1 base from J, with 6 bases in between. The CDR3 spans 13 residues. Germline loops: CDR1 KGHSH, CDR2 LQKENI.

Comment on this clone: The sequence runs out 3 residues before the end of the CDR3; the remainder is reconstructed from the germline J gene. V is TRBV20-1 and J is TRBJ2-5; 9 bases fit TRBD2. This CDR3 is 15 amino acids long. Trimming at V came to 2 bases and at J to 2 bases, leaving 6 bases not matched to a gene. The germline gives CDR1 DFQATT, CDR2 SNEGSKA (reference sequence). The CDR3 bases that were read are TGCAGTGCTAGACCGAGCGGGAGGCGGCAAGAGACC. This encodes CSARPSGRRQET. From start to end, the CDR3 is CSARPSGRRQETQYF.

CDR3 in amino acids: CASCPSGRSSYEQYF. The DNA read from the CDR3 is TGCGCCAGCTGCCCCAGCGGGAGAAGCTCCTACGAG. The chain recombines TRBV10-2 with TRBJ2-7, with 8 bases matching TRBD2. The read terminates 3 residues before the CDR3 end, so the remaining end is supplied by the germline J gene. Unmatched junction bases numbered 9, after V lost 8 bases and J lost 0 bases. The CDR3 covers 15 residues. Germline values: CDR1 WSHSY, CDR2 SAAADI.

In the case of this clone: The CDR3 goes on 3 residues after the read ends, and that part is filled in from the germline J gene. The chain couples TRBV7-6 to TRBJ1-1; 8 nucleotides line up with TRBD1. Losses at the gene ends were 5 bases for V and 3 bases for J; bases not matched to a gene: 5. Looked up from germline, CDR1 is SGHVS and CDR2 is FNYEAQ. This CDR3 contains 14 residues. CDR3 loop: CASSPGQGHTEAFF. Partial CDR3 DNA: TGTGCCAGCAGCCCCGGACAGGGCCACACTGAA.